These 9 T cell receptor beta chains share one sample of origin, sequenced in a study of blood T cell repertoires in COVID-19. Sequencing was performed with immunoSEQ multiplex PCR; in TCRdb, only in-frame clones are kept and a portion is missing. The profile covers 350,000 to 500,000 clones, with approximately 90% appearing a single time and less than 1.5% taken by the ten largest. The sample comprised PBMCs or T cells enriched from blood (not recorded which). The receptors here all came from a young woman who had been exposed to COVID-19.

The V and J genes are TRBV4-1 and TRBJ1-1; no reliable D call. CDR3 length: 17 residues. Trimming removed 3 bases from V and 5 bases from J, with 22 bases in between. In germline, CDR1 is MGHRA, CDR2 YSYEKL. CDR3 coding DNA: TGCGCCAGCAGCCACGCTGAGTCCCTAGGTATGGGTACTGAAGCTTTCTTT. Its translation is CASSHAESLGMGTEAFF.

This sequence joins TRBV29-1 and TRBJ1-2; no reliable D call. Germline CDR1 SQVTM, CDR2 ANQGSEA. Trimming shortened V by 3 bases and J by 0 bases, and 17 bases separated the two germline ends. This CDR3 is 16 amino acids long. The CDR3, as DNA: TGCAGCGTTGACGGAGTAGTTGGGAGTCCTAACTATGGCTACACCTTC. It yields the protein CSVDGVVGSPNYGYTF.

This chain joins TRBV7-8 and TRBJ1-1; D gene uncertain. V gave up 0 bases and J gave up 5 bases, with 16 bases separating them. The CDR3 consists of 16 residues. Germline V gene sequence: CDR1 SGHVS, CDR2 FQNEAQ. CDR3 amino acids: CASSLALMGRRTEAFF. The CDR3 coding sequence is TGTGCCAGCAGCTTAGCGCTAATGGGTCGGAGGACTGAAGCTTTCTTT.

The J gene is TRBJ2-5, the V gene TRBV7-6; TRBD2 aligns across 8 bases. CDR3 length equals 16 residues. CDR1 and CDR2 (germline): SGHVS, FNYEAQ. V dropped 5 bases and J dropped 0; count of bases not matched to a gene: 8. The CDR3 DNA reads as TGTGCCAGCAGCACCCTCAGACTAGCGAACCAAGAGACCCAGTACTTC. This translates into CASSTLRLANQETQYF.

Here the CDR3 DNA reads TGTGCCAGCAGCTTAGCCAAACTTAGGGGGCCCCGGGCCTACGAGCAGTACTTC. It yields the protein CASSLAKLRGPRAYEQYF. The chain uses TRBV7-9 and TRBJ2-7; 7 nucleotides align to TRBD1. CDR1 SEHNR and CDR2 FQNEAQ come from the germline V gene (reference sequence). After removal of 0 bases from V and 2 bases from J, the junction contained 13 bases not matched to a gene. The CDR3 runs to 18 residues.

This clone was recorded only once. The chain links TRBV2 to TRBJ2-1; 9 bases are shared with TRBD2. Germline loops: CDR1 SNHLY, CDR2 FYNNEI. Trimming cost V 7 bases and J 9 bases; bases outside gene matches: 10. This CDR3 region has 14 residues. This chain's CDR3 is CASTTGLARPEQFF. The CDR3 DNA follows: TGTGCCAGCACTACGGGACTAGCCCGACCTGAGCAGTTCTTC.

This clone was seen just once. The chain recombines TRBV24-1 with TRBJ2-5, with 10 bases that match TRBD1. The germline V gene encodes CDR1 KGHDR and CDR2 SFDVKD. The CDR3 has 16 residues. Unmatched junction bases numbered 8, after V lost 5 bases and J lost 3 bases. CDR3 in amino acids: CATSGVRQGAKETQYF. The CDR3 DNA sequence: TGTGCCACCAGTGGCGTTAGACAGGGGGCAAAAGAGACCCAGTACTTC.

This chain links TRBV30 with TRBJ1-1; D call uncertain. Germline lookup yields CDR1 GTSNPN and CDR2 SVGIG (reference sequence). Trimming took 7 bases from V and 9 from J, leaving 21 bases between them. The CDR3 covers 13 residues. CDR3 sequence reads: CAFNLGVVQKAFF. CDR3 DNA sequence: TGTGCCTTTAATTTGGGCGTGGTCCAGAAAGCTTTCTTT.

This chain joins TRBV6-2 or TRBV6-3 and TRBJ2-7; possible D gene TRBD2, 6 bases. V lost 0 bases, J lost 4 bases, and 19 bases lay in between. Germline lookup yields CDR1 MNHEY and CDR2 SVGEGT. The CDR3 has 17 residues. The chain's CDR3 is CASSYSTRGEHPYEQYF. The CDR3, as DNA: TGTGCCAGCAGTTACTCGACTAGGGGAGAACACCCGTACGAGCAGTACTTC.